The clone carrying this T cell receptor beta chain was recorded many times. Its antigen is not identified. Via MiXCR, TCRdb re-called the 5' RACE reads, giving one row per CDR3 protein. The sample shows 100,000 or so distinct CDR3 sequences, around 3.3% of them seen only once. This sample is part of a study of neurological immune-mediated disorders. The length of the CDR3 is 13 residues. Germline lookup yields CDR1 DFQATT and CDR2 SNEGSKA (reference sequence). V lost 3 bases, J lost 1 base, and 7 bases lay in between. Unsorted libraries were derived from 2 million PBMCs stored at -80 C. Study conclusions and caveats: When the repertoires were sorted by phylogenetic grouping, those of 18 of 34 multiple sclerosis patients ended up in one related-CDR3 cluster, a possible signature.

This sequence joins TRBV20-1 and TRBJ1-5, with D unresolved. Source material: PBMCs. The clonotype comes from a woman aged 18-35 years with multiple sclerosis. The CDR3 DNA follows: TGCAGTGCTAGGGGGAACAGCAATCAGCCCCAGCATTTT. This sequence encodes CSARGNSNQPQHF.